This T cell receptor beta chain was sequenced for a study of OX40 agonist ivuxolimab in advanced cancers. Study-wide context: The treatment was a fully human IgG2 OX40 agonist, ivuxolimab.

Points on this clone: The antigen remains undetermined.

Clones were sequenced by immunoSEQ multiplex PCR, and TCRdb holds only the in-frame ones, with some missing. The table records about 22,000 clones, 86% of them present only once. In germline, CDR1 is MDHEN, CDR2 SYDVKM. This CDR3 spans 14 amino acids. Trimming removed 6 bases from V and 0 bases from J; junction bases left unmatched: 3. Study-wide results and caveats: Patients with a partial response at 0.1-3.0 mg/kg had among the lowest clonal expansion.

The origin of this receptor is an adult with an advanced solid tumor such as melanoma, head and neck, liver or kidney cancer. The sequences come from CD4+ or CD8+ T cells sorted from blood, collected in a trial of the OX40 agonist ivuxolimab. This chain links TRBV28 with TRBJ1-1; TRBD1 aligns across 8 bases. CDR3 DNA: TGTGCCAGCAGGGGGGACAGGATGAACACTGAAGCTTTCTTT. Its translation: CASRGDRMNTEAFF.